The 27 T cell receptor beta chains below come from one sample, sequenced in a study of naive and memory T cell subsets (dated by TCRdb to the late 2010s). Findings and caveats that apply to the study as a whole: A few larger clonotypes were present in naive repertoires, especially CD8 naive repertoires, and these clonotypes were possibly memory cells re-expressing CD45RA.

Libraries came from UMI-ligation and nested PCR. The data were produced on an Illumina MiSeq. The beta constant-region primer was an equimolar mix of two oligonucleotides covering both TRBC1 and TRBC2. Four rounds of PCR, combining the SP2 primer with nested alpha and beta constant-region primers, were used to amplify the ligated cDNA. The public sequencing data were trimmed at Q25 with fastp and processed into clonotypes with MiXCR by TCRdb, which kept only in-frame beta chains. Rows are combined by CDR3 protein, so each entry shows the most common genes and DNA. Across this sample there are 95,000 to 110,000 distinct CDR3 sequences, with approximately 14% seen only once. The top ten hold 2.5% to 3% of the sample. The antigens for these receptors are not known. Sample: naive CD8+ T cells from blood. According to the study, the label for this sample's cell subset or site signals: naive T cells, CD45RA high CD27+. The receptors were gathered from a human donor in good health.

This clonotype was seen only a few times. The chain carries TRBV11-3 and TRBJ2-7; D unclear. The V end lost 2 bases, the J end lost 3 bases, and 8 bases lay between the germline ends. CDR1 and CDR2 (germline): SGHNT, YENEEA. This CDR3 contains 13 residues. The CDR3 nucleotides are TGTGCCAGCAGCTTAACTGGATTCTACGAGCAGTACTTC. It yields the protein CASSLTGFYEQYF.

The chain employs TRBV4-1 and TRBJ1-1, with D possibly being TRBD1 (5 bases). CDR1 is MGHRA and CDR2 is YSYEKL in the germline V gene. This CDR3 spans 16 amino acids. With 0 bases removed from V and 1 base from J, the gap between germline ends came to 12 bases. CDR3: CASSQETGEPNTEAFF. In DNA, the CDR3 is TGCGCCAGCAGCCAAGAAACGGGGGAACCGAACACTGAAGCTTTCTTT.

This clonotype was seen repeatedly, ten times or more. The rearrangement links TRBV2 to TRBJ2-7; D may be TRBD1 (6 bases). The CDR3 runs 13 residues. The germline CDR1 and CDR2 sequences are SNHLY and FYNNEI. Trimming cost V 6 bases and J 3 bases, with 12 bases left between them. CDR3 sequence: CASSQGQYYEQYF. In DNA, the CDR3 is TGTGCCAGCAGCCAAGGACAGTACTACGAGCAGTACTTC. The full variable domain, rest sourced from reference TRBV2 and TRBJ2-7, is EPEVTQTPSHQVTQMGQEVILRCVPISNHLYFYWYRQILGQKVEFLVSFYNNEISEKSEIFDDQFSVERPDGSNFTLKIRSTKLEDSAMYFCASSQGQYYEQYFGPGTRLTVT.

In this sample, this clonotype turned up a few times. The chain joins TRBV15 to TRBJ1-2; D not certain. Germline V gene data show CDR1 as LNHNV and CDR2 as YYDKDF (reference sequence). The ends were cut back, 4 bases at V and 6 bases at J, with 9 bases in the middle. The CDR3 extends over 12 amino acids. The CDR3 spells CATSTDYNGYTF. The CDR3 bases are TGTGCCACCAGCACCGACTATAATGGCTACACCTTC.

In its sample, this clonotype was seen a few times. The chain is built from TRBV6-5 and TRBJ2-3; D might be TRBD2 (5 bases). Germline V gives CDR1 MNHEY, CDR2 SVGAGI. CDR3 length: 15 residues. Trimming removed 4 bases from V and 5 bases from J, with 16 bases in between. DNA for the CDR3: TGTGCCAGCAGTTCGAGGGCAGGAGAATTAGATACGCAGTATTTT. Translating it yields CASSSRAGELDTQYF.

This clonotype was found a few times. J is TRBJ1-1 and V is TRBV7-9; TRBD1 agrees at 9 bases. CDR1 and CDR2 (germline): SEHNR, FQNEAQ (reference sequence). V was pared by 1 base and J by 7 bases, with 13 bases of the junction left unmatched. The CDR3 covers 17 residues. CDR3 residues: CASSLGSGGDRVIEAFF. In DNA, the CDR3 is TGTGCCAGCAGCTTAGGGTCGGGGGGGGACAGGGTTATTGAAGCTTTCTTT.

This clonotype was picked up many times. J is TRBJ2-3 and V is TRBV6-1; unclear D gene. Deletions cut 7 bases from V and 2 bases from J, with 10 bases between. CDR1 is MNHNS, CDR2 SASEGT, per germline. This CDR3 has 13 residues. CDR3 nucleotide sequence: TGTGCCAGCAACCCGCGGCACACAGATACGCAGTATTTT. It codes for CASNPRHTDTQYF.

The rearrangement joins TRBV19 to TRBJ1-2, with 8 bases identical to TRBD1. The ends lost 9 bases at V and 7 bases at J; junction bases unmatched: 7. The CDR3 loop spans 12 amino acids. Germline CDR1 and CDR2: LNHDA and SQIVND (reference sequence). As DNA, the CDR3 is TGTGCCAGCAACGACAGGGGTAGTGGCTACACCTTC. The encoded protein is CASNDRGSGYTF. The full variable domain, rest sourced from reference TRBV19 and TRBJ1-2, is DGGITQSPKYLFRKEGQNVTLSCEQNLNHDAMYWYRQDPGQGLRLIYYSQIVNDFQKGDIAEGYSVSREKKESFPLTVTSAQKNPTAFYLCASNDRGSGYTFGSGTRLTVV.

This clonotype has a handful of counts. The rearrangement joins TRBV6-6 to TRBJ2-5; either TRBD1 or TRBD2 may fit D (5 bases each). The V gene's germline CDR1 is MNHNY and CDR2 SVGAGI (reference sequence). The CDR3 consists of 13 residues. V was clipped by 10 bases and J by 1 base, with 13 bases between them. The CDR3 DNA sequence: TGTGCCACCCTCTCGGGGCCCCAAGAGACCCAGTACTTC. It encodes CATLSGPQETQYF.

This clonotype was detected only a few times. The chain carries TRBV15 and TRBJ1-1, with a weak D call TRBD1 (5 bases). The germline CDR1 and CDR2 sequences are LNHNV and YYDKDF (reference sequence). V was shortened by 0 bases and J by 4 bases, with 6 bases between the two germline ends. The CDR3 runs 13 residues. The CDR3 region is CATSRDRGTEAFF. The CDR3 nucleotides read TGTGCCACCAGCAGAGATAGGGGCACTGAAGCTTTCTTT.

The chain carries TRBV11-2 and TRBJ2-5, with a weak D call TRBD2 (5 bases). CDR1 is SGHAT, CDR2 FQNNGV, per germline. CDR3 length: 14 residues. Trimming removed 5 bases from V and 4 bases from J, with 14 bases in between. CDR3 coding DNA: TGTGCCAGCAGCCCTCCAACTAGTGCAGAGACCCAGTACTTC. Its protein is CASSPPTSAETQYF.

Only a few counts were recorded for this clonotype. This chain connects TRBV4-2 to TRBJ1-1; TRBD1 agrees at 8 bases. There are 14 residues in the CDR3. The trim removed 4 bases at V and 2 bases at J, leaving 3 bases unmatched. Per the germline V gene, CDR1 is LGHNA and CDR2 is YNFKEQ. The CDR3 region is CASSPGQANTEAFF. The CDR3, as DNA: TGTGCCAGCAGCCCGGGACAGGCCAACACTGAAGCTTTCTTT.

This clonotype has only a few counts. The V and J genes are TRBV7-9 and TRBJ2-2; 7 bases map to TRBD2. The CDR3 covers 16 residues. CDR1 is SEHNR, CDR2 FQNEAQ, per germline (reference sequence). J gave up 5 bases and V 0 bases, and 6 bases lay outside the gene matches. The CDR3 region is CASSLAAGVGTGELFF. The CDR3 DNA sequence: TGTGCCAGCAGCTTAGCGGCGGGAGTGGGAACCGGGGAGCTGTTTTTT.

This clonotype has only a few counts. The CDR3 loop is CASSVGDRAYEQYF. As DNA, the CDR3 is TGTGCCAGCAGCGTCGGAGACCGAGCCTACGAGCAGTACTTC. J is TRBJ2-7 and V is TRBV9; D not certain. CDR1 and CDR2 from the germline V gene are SGDLS and YYNGEE. The CDR3 extends over 14 amino acids. Trimming stripped 2 bases from V and 2 bases from J, with 11 bases between. The variable domain in full, with the rest retrieved from reference TRBV9 and TRBJ2-7, is DSGVTQTPKHLITATGQRVTLRCSPRSGDLSVYWYQQSLDQGLQFLIQYYNGEERAKGNILERFSAQQFPDLHSELNLSSLELGDSALYFCASSVGDRAYEQYFGPGTRLTVT.

CDR3 sequence (DNA): TGTGCCAGCAGCTCCTCGACACCCTCCACTGAAGCTTTCTTT. Amino acids: CASSSSTPSTEAFF. The V gene is TRBV12-3 or TRBV12-4, the J gene TRBJ1-1; no clear D. The CDR3 has 14 residues. V was cut by 6 bases and J by 4 bases, with 15 bases left in between.

The chain carries TRBV15 and TRBJ1-1; D call uncertain. The length of the CDR3 is 15 residues. Per germline, CDR1 LNHNV and CDR2 YYDKDF (reference sequence). V gave up 4 bases and J gave up 2 bases, with 14 bases separating them. This CDR3 is CATSTEGSANTEAFF. The CDR3 nucleotides are TGTGCCACCAGCACCGAAGGGTCAGCAAACACTGAAGCTTTCTTT. Full variable domain (remainder filled in from reference TRBV15 and TRBJ1-1): DAMVIQNPRYQVTQFGKPVTLSCSQTLNHNVMYWYQQKSSQAPKLLFHYYDKDFNNEADTPDNFQSRRPNTSFCFLDIRSPGLGDTAMYLCATSTEGSANTEAFFGQGTRLTVV.

In its sample, this clonotype was seen a few times. The rearrangement joins TRBV4-2 to TRBJ2-1; the match to TRBD2 covers 10 bases. This CDR3 contains 17 residues. Trimming removed 0 bases from V and 4 bases from J; junction bases left unmatched: 6. CDR1 is LGHNA, CDR2 YNFKEQ, per germline. The CDR3: CASSQEGAGGPYNEQFF. The CDR3 nucleotides are TGTGCCAGCAGCCAAGAAGGAGCGGGAGGGCCGTACAATGAGCAGTTCTTC.

The sample holds many counts of this clonotype. V is TRBV12-3 or TRBV12-4 and J is TRBJ1-1, with D uncertain. This CDR3 has 12 residues. Trimming removed 3 bases from V and 7 bases from J, with 9 bases in between. The chain's CDR3 is CASSFTVYEAFF. CDR3 sequence (DNA): TGTGCCAGCAGTTTCACGGTCTATGAAGCTTTCTTT.

This clonotype was found a few times. The chain combines TRBV27 with TRBJ1-1, with a tentative D call TRBD1 (5 bases). Germline V gene sequence: CDR1 MNHEY, CDR2 SMNVEV (reference sequence). Trimming pared 8 bases from V and 5 bases from J, leaving 21 bases between. This CDR3 region has 15 residues. CDR3 nucleotide sequence: TGTGCCAGCCTCCCGTACTCAGGGAGTGGAACTGAAGCTTTCTTT. Translated: CASLPYSGSGTEAFF.

This clonotype was observed a few times. CDR3 DNA: TGTGCCAGCAGCTTAGATTTCAGCCCTAATTCACCCCTCCACTTT. This codes for CASSLDFSPNSPLHF. The rearrangement joins TRBV13 to TRBJ1-6, with no clear D. Trimming stripped 1 base from V and 6 bases from J, with 10 bases between. CDR1 PRHDT and CDR2 FYEKMQ come from the germline V gene (reference sequence). The CDR3 totals 15 residues.

This clonotype was counted only a few times. The rearrangement links TRBV4-3 to TRBJ2-3, with 11 bases lining up with TRBD1. This CDR3 is 17 amino acids long. Losses at the gene ends were 3 bases for V and 1 base for J; bases not matched to a gene: 6. Germline CDR1 and CDR2: LGHNA and YSLEER. The chain's CDR3 is CASSQRTGGMGTDTQYF. CDR3 nucleotides: TGCGCCAGCAGCCAGAGGACAGGGGGCATGGGCACAGATACGCAGTATTTT.

This clonotype was counted a few times. The CDR3 bases are TGTGCCAGCACCGGACAAGACGAGCAGTACTTC. The encoded protein is CASTGQDEQYF. The rearrangement uses TRBV7-2 and TRBJ2-7; maybe TRBD1 (5 bases). Germline-derived CDR1 and CDR2 are SGHTA and FQGNSA. Deletions cut 7 bases from V and 5 bases from J, with 9 bases between. The CDR3 sequence is 11 residues long. Full variable domain (remainder filled in from reference TRBV7-2 and TRBJ2-7): GAGVSQSPSNKVTEKGKDVELRCDPISGHTALYWYRQSLGQGLEFLIYFQGNSAPDKSGLPSDRFSAERTGGSVSTLTIQRTQQEDSAVYLCASTGQDEQYFGPGTRLTVT.

This chain links TRBV10-3 with TRBJ2-3, with D hard to call. Trimming removed 11 bases at V and 2 bases at J, with 17 bases between. Looked up from germline, CDR1 is ENHRY and CDR2 is SYGVKD. The CDR3 covers 14 residues. The chain's CDR3 is CAAKAEDPTDTQYF. The CDR3 DNA is TGTGCCGCGAAAGCAGAGGATCCCACAGATACGCAGTATTTT.

The chain couples TRBV12-3 or TRBV12-4 to TRBJ2-7, with a possible D match to TRBD2 (5 bases). The V end was cut by 4 bases, the J end by 7 bases, with 20 bases between. CDR3 length: 15 residues. The CDR3 is CASSSVALATGEQYF. As DNA, the CDR3 is TGTGCCAGCAGTTCCGTGGCCCTGGCTACGGGGGAGCAGTACTTC.

The gene calls are TRBV29-1 and TRBJ2-2, with D possibly matching TRBD2 (6 bases). This CDR3 comprises 15 residues. Trimming shortened V by 1 base and J by 0 bases, and 9 bases separated the two germline ends. From germline, CDR1 is SQVTM and CDR2 ANQGSEA. The DNA for the CDR3 is TGCAGCGTTGAAGCCCGGGGGACGAACACCGGGGAGCTGTTTTTT. It is translated as CSVEARGTNTGELFF.

The V call is TRBV27, the J call TRBJ1-4; D remains unclear. V lost 8 bases and J lost 6, with 16 bases in between. The germline V gene has CDR1 MNHEY and CDR2 SMNVEV (reference sequence). The CDR3 length is 14 residues. The CDR3 bases are TGTGCCAGCGCCCCCGTACTTCATTATGAAAAACTGTTTTTT. Translating gives CASAPVLHYEKLFF.

This clonotype showed up just a few times. The genes are TRBV20-1 and TRBJ2-1, with 14 bases fitting TRBD2. Germline assignment: CDR1 DFQATT and CDR2 SNEGSKA (reference sequence). Germline trimming cut 6 bases from V and 0 bases from J; bases unmatched to any gene: 13. The CDR3 extends over 19 amino acids. The CDR3 DNA reads as TGCAGTGCAAGCGGACTAGCGGGGGGCCCCATATCCTCCTACAATGAGCAGTTCTTC. The encoded protein is CSASGLAGGPISSYNEQFF.